This is a list of T cell receptor beta chains from one sample in a study of cytomegalovirus exposure and HLA in healthy donors. Produced via immunoSEQ multiplex PCR; TCRdb's table is partial and in-frame only. The data contain about 190,000 clones, about 81% of them singletons. Sequenced: PBMCs. The source is a man aged 30 to 45 in good health and CMV-seropositive. Both conserved end residues are part of each CDR3. The D gene is left open where the match is weak. Where a row states a size, it is once, few, many or the class of an expanded clone; other rows omit it.

CDR3 DNA: TGTGCCAGCAGCTCAGGGACTCCCTACGAGCAGTACTTC
CDR3 protein: CASSSGTPYEQYF
J gene: TRBJ2-7
V gene: TRBV7-9
clone size: NA
D gene: NA

CDR3 DNA: TGTGCTAGTGGGAGTGACGGGGGGACAGGGCAGTTC
CDR3 protein: CASGSDGGTGQF
J gene: TRBJ2-7
V gene: TRBV12-5
clone size: once
D gene: TRBD1

CDR3 DNA: TGTGCCTGGGGCGGGTCCTACAATGAGCAGTTCTTC
CDR3 protein: CAWGGSYNEQFF
J gene: TRBJ2-1
V gene: TRBV30
clone size: NA
D gene: NA

CDR3 DNA: TGTGCCAGCAGCACTGGGACTAGCGGAGGGGGGGAGCTGTTTTTT
CDR3 protein: CASSTGTSGGGELFF
J gene: TRBJ2-2
V gene: TRBV7-2
clone size: NA
D gene: TRBD2

CDR3 DNA: TGTGCCAGCACCACGGCCGGGACTAGCGGGCCGGGTTACGAGCAGTACTTC
CDR3 protein: CASTTAGTSGPGYEQYF
J gene: TRBJ2-7
V gene: TRBV28
clone size: NA
D gene: TRBD2

CDR3 DNA: TGTGCCAGCAGCCCTTCATCGAACTTAAAAATCACTGAAAAACTGTTTTTT
CDR3 protein: CASSPSSNLKITEKLFF
J gene: TRBJ1-4
V gene: TRBV9
clone size: NA
D gene: NA

CDR3 DNA: TGTGCCAGCGCGACCGGGACAGCTACTTTGCCCCAGCATTTT
CDR3 protein: CASATGTATLPQHF
J gene: TRBJ1-5
V gene: TRBV2
clone size: NA
D gene: TRBD1

CDR3 DNA: TGTGCCAGTAGTATGGCTAGCGTGGGAGATACGCAGTATTTT
CDR3 protein: CASSMASVGDTQYF
J gene: TRBJ2-3
V gene: TRBV19
clone size: few
D gene: NA

CDR3 DNA: TGTGCCAGCAGCCGAGGGGGATTCTACGAGCAGTACTTC
CDR3 protein: CASSRGGFYEQYF
J gene: TRBJ2-7
V gene: TRBV11-2
clone size: NA
D gene: NA

CDR3 DNA: TGCGCCAGCAGCCAACCACTAGCGGCCTACAATGAGCAGTTCTTC
CDR3 protein: CASSQPLAAYNEQFF
J gene: TRBJ2-1
V gene: TRBV4-3
clone size: NA
D gene: TRBD2

CDR3 DNA: TGTGCCAGCAGTTACATGGGCGAGCCTGGGACTGAAGCTTTCTTT
CDR3 protein: CASSYMGEPGTEAFF
J gene: TRBJ1-1
V gene: TRBV6-5
clone size: NA
D gene: NA

CDR3 DNA: TGCGCCAGCAGCCAAGGTTTCGTTAGCAATCAGCCCCAGCATTTT
CDR3 protein: CASSQGFVSNQPQHF
J gene: TRBJ1-5
V gene: TRBV4-3
clone size: NA
D gene: NA

CDR3 DNA: TGTGCCGGGAGAGAAGGGAGGGTCACTGAAGCTTTCTTT
CDR3 protein: CAGREGRVTEAFF
J gene: TRBJ1-1
V gene: TRBV2
clone size: NA
D gene: NA

CDR3 DNA: TGCGCCAGCAGCCAATCAGGCGTGGATACGCAGTATTTT
CDR3 protein: CASSQSGVDTQYF
J gene: TRBJ2-3
V gene: TRBV4-3
clone size: NA
D gene: NA

CDR3 DNA: TGCGCCAGCAGCTTGGGCGGACACTCTGGAAACACCATATATTTT
CDR3 protein: CASSLGGHSGNTIYF
J gene: TRBJ1-3
V gene: TRBV5-1
clone size: few
D gene: NA

CDR3 DNA: TGCGCCAGCAGCCAAGGGGACCTCGGCCGGGGGGAGCAGTACTTC
CDR3 protein: CASSQGDLGRGEQYF
J gene: TRBJ2-7
V gene: TRBV4-3
clone size: once
D gene: NA

CDR3 DNA: TGTGCCAGCAGTCCCCAGGGGCAGGGGGGACACGAGCAGTACTTC
CDR3 protein: CASSPQGQGGHEQYF
J gene: TRBJ2-7
V gene: TRBV6-1
clone size: NA
D gene: NA

CDR3 DNA: TGTGCCAGCAGCGCCCCGTGGACAGGCATCCCCTACGAGCAGTACTTC
CDR3 protein: CASSAPWTGIPYEQYF
J gene: TRBJ2-7
V gene: TRBV5-8
clone size: NA
D gene: TRBD1

CDR3 DNA: TGTGCCAGCAGCTCACCCGGGACAGTTACCGGGGAGCTGTTTTTT
CDR3 protein: CASSSPGTVTGELFF
J gene: TRBJ2-2
V gene: TRBV5-5
clone size: NA
D gene: TRBD1

CDR3 DNA: TGTGCCAGCATGGGGACAGCAAAAAACATTCAGTACTTC
CDR3 protein: CASMGTAKNIQYF
J gene: TRBJ2-4
V gene: TRBV11-2
clone size: NA
D gene: TRBD1

CDR3 DNA: TGTGCCAGCAGTTCTGACAGGGGGCGTGAGACCCAGTACTTC
CDR3 protein: CASSSDRGRETQYF
J gene: TRBJ2-5
V gene: TRBV7-2
clone size: few
D gene: TRBD1

CDR3 DNA: TGTGCCATCAGTCGACAGTCCCAAGAGACCCAGTACTTC
CDR3 protein: CAISRQSQETQYF
J gene: TRBJ2-5
V gene: TRBV10-3
clone size: NA
D gene: NA

CDR3 DNA: TGTGCCAGCAGTTTGTTAACGGGAGGGGGCCGTGAGCAGTTCTTC
CDR3 protein: CASSLLTGGGREQFF
J gene: TRBJ2-1
V gene: TRBV6-5
clone size: NA
D gene: NA

CDR3 DNA: TGTGCCAGCATGAGGGCTCCCACCGGGGAGCTGTTTTTT
CDR3 protein: CASMRAPTGELFF
J gene: TRBJ2-2
V gene: TRBV25-1
clone size: NA
D gene: NA

CDR3 DNA: TGTGCCAGCAGCTCCCCTCAGGGGGATGAGCAGTTCTTC
CDR3 protein: CASSSPQGDEQFF
J gene: TRBJ2-1
V gene: TRBV11-2
clone size: NA
D gene: TRBD1

CDR3 DNA: TGTGCCAGCGGGAGTAACCAATACACCGGGGAGCTGTTTTTT
CDR3 protein: CASGSNQYTGELFF
J gene: TRBJ2-2
V gene: TRBV25-1
clone size: NA
D gene: NA